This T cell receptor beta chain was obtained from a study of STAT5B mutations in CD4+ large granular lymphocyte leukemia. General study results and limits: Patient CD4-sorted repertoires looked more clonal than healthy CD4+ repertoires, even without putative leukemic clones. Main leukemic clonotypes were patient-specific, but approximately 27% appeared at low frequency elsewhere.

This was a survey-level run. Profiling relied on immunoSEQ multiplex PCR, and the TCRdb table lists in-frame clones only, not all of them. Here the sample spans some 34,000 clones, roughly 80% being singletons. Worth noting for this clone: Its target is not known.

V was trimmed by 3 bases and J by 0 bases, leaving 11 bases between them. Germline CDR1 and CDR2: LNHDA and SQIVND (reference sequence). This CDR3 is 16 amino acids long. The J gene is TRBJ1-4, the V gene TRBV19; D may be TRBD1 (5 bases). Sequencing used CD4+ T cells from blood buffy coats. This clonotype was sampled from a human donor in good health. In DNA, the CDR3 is TGTGCCAGTAGTATCATAGGGACTCCAACTAATGAAAAACTGTTTTTT. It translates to CASSIIGTPTNEKLFF.